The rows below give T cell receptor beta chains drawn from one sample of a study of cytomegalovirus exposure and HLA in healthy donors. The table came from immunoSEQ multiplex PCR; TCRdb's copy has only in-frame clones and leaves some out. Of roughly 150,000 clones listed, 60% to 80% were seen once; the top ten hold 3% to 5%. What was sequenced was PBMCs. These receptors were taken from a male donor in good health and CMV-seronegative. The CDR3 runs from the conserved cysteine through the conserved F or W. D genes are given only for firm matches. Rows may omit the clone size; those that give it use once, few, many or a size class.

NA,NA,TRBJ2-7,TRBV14,TGTGCCAGCAGCTTCGCGGGGTCCTACGAGCAGTACTTC,CASSFAGSYEQYF
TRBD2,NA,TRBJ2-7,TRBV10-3,TGTGCCATCAGCGATGGGACGGGGGGAGACGGCTACGAGCAGTACTTC,CAISDGTGGDGYEQYF
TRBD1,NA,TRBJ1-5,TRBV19,TGTGCCAGTACCGGGACAGGGGGCAATCAGCCCCAGCATTTT,CASTGTGGNQPQHF
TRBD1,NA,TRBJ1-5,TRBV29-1,TGCAGCGTTGCACAGGGGGCAATTGGGAGCAATCAGCCCCAGCATTTT,CSVAQGAIGSNQPQHF
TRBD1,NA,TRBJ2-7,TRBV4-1,TGCGCCAGCAGCCAAGAGCCCACCGGACAGGGCTACGAGCAGTACTTC,CASSQEPTGQGYEQYF
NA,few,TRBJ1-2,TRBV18,TGTGCCAGCTCACCGCGGGGGGCCGACTATGGCTACACCTTC,CASSPRGADYGYTF
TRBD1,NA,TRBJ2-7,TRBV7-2,TGTACCAGCAGCCCCACGATGGACAGGGGACGATACGAGCAGTACTTC,CTSSPTMDRGRYEQYF
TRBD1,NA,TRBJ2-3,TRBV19,TGTGCCAGTAGTAAAGGACAGGGGGCGAAGAATACGCAGTATTTT,CASSKGQGAKNTQYF
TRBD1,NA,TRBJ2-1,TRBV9,TGTGCCAGCAGCGTAACAGGGGGATACACCTACAATGAGCAGTTCTTC,CASSVTGGYTYNEQFF
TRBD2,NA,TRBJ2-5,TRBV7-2,TGTGCCAGCAGCTTCGCCCTGGCGGGGGGGAGACAGACCCAGTACTTC,CASSFALAGGRQTQYF
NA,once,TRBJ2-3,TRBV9,TGTGCCAGCAGCGTATTGCAGGGGACGGGAGATACGCAGTATTTT,CASSVLQGTGDTQYF
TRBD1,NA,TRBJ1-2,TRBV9,TGTGCCAGCAGCACCTCGACAGGGCAAGATTTATATGGCTACACCTTC,CASSTSTGQDLYGYTF
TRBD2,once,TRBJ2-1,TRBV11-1,TGTGCCAGCAGCTTAAGGTCTCGTGGGGCGGGAGCCTACAATGAGCAGTTCTTC,CASSLRSRGAGAYNEQFF
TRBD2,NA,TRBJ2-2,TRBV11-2,TGTGCCAGCAGCTTAGCTTGGACTAGACCGAACACCGGGGAGCTGTTTTTT,CASSLAWTRPNTGELFF
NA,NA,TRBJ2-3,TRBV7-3,TGTGCCAGCGCCGTACAGGGTGGGGATACGCAGTATTTT,CASAVQGGDTQYF
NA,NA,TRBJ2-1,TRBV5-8,TGTGCCAGCAGCCCAGCTGTGGCGGCCGTATCCAACAATGAGCAGTTCTTC,CASSPAVAAVSNNEQFF
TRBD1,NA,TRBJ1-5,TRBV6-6,TGTGCCAGCAGCCCGGGGACAGAAAATCAGCCCCAGCATTTT,CASSPGTENQPQHF
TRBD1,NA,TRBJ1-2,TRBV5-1,TGCGCCAGCAGCTTGGCTCCAGACAGGGTGGATGTCTACACCTTC,CASSLAPDRVDVYTF
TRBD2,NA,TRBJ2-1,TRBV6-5,TGTGCCAGCAGACAGACTAGCGGGGACTACAATGAGCAGTTCTTC,CASRQTSGDYNEQFF
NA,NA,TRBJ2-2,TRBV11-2,TGTGCCAGCAGCTTAGAACAGGCCGGGGAGCTGTTTTTT,CASSLEQAGELFF
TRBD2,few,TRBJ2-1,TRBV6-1,TGTGCCAGCAGTGAAGCTGCGGGACTAGCGGGGGGCAATGAGCAGTTCTTC,CASSEAAGLAGGNEQFF
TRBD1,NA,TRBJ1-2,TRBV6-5,TGTGCCAGCAGTTCATTGGGACAGGGGGCAGGTGGCTACACCTTC,CASSSLGQGAGGYTF
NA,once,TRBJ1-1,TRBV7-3,TGTGCCAGCAGCACGAACCAGGGGTCGGAAGCTTTCTTT,CASSTNQGSEAFF
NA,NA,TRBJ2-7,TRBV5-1,TGCGCCAGCTCCCGGGTGGGATCGGGGGAGCAGTACTTC,CASSRVGSGEQYF
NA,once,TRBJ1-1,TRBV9,TGTGCCAGCAGCCCTGGGACACAGAACACTGAAGCTTTCTTT,CASSPGTQNTEAFF
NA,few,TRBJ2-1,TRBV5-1,TGCGCCAGCAGCACTACAGCGGGCGCAAGCTCCTACAATGAGCAGTTCTTC,CASSTTAGASSYNEQFF
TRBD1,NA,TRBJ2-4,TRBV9,TGTGCCAGCAGCGTAGAGCCAGGGGGCCTTATTCAGTACTTC,CASSVEPGGLIQYF
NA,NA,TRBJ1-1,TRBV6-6,TGTGCCAGCATCCCTGAGGGGGGGATGAACACTGAAGCTTTCTTT,CASIPEGGMNTEAFF
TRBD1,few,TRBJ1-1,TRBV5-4,TGTGCCAGCAGCGCAGGGGGCTTGGGCACTGAAGCTTTCTTT,CASSAGGLGTEAFF
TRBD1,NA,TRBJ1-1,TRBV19,TGTGCCAGTACCCTGGGACAGTTCACTGAAGCTTTCTTT,CASTLGQFTEAFF
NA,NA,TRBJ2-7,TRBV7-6,TGTGCCAGCAGCTTATCGACAGAGCGCGAGCAGTACTTC,CASSLSTEREQYF
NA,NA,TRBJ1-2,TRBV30,TGTGCCTGGAGTTTAGACACGACCTCCTATGGCTACACCTTC,CAWSLDTTSYGYTF
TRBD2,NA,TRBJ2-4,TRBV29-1,TGCAGCGTTGTATGGCATCGGGACTACCGGATAGCCAAAAACAGTCAGTACTTC,CSVVWHRDYRIAKNSQYF
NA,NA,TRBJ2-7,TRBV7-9,TGTGCCAGCAGCCATAGCGGCGAGCAGTACTTC,CASSHSGEQYF
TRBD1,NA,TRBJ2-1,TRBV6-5,TGTGCCAGCAGTAAAGGACAGGTCCCGGGGAATGAGCAGTTCTTC,CASSKGQVPGNEQFF
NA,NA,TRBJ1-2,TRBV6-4,TGTGCCAGCAGTGACTCGAGCTATGGCTACACCTTC,CASSDSSYGYTF
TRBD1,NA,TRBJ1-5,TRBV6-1,TGTGCCAGCAGTGTCACCGGGACAGGGACTTTTATATCGCCCCAGCATTTT,CASSVTGTGTFISPQHF
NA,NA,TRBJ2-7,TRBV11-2,TGTGCCAGCAGCTGGGCAGACGGGAGTTACGAGCAGTACTTC,CASSWADGSYEQYF
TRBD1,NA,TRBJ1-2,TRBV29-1,TGCAGCGCCTCCAGGGGGCAAGGCTATGGCTACACCTTC,CSASRGQGYGYTF
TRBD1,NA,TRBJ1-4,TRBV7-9,TGTGCCAGCAGCGCTACCGGGACAGGGAGTGAAAAACTGTTTTTT,CASSATGTGSEKLFF
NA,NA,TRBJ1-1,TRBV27,TGTGCCAGCAGTTGGGGGGGATTGAACACTGAAGCTTTCTTT,CASSWGGLNTEAFF